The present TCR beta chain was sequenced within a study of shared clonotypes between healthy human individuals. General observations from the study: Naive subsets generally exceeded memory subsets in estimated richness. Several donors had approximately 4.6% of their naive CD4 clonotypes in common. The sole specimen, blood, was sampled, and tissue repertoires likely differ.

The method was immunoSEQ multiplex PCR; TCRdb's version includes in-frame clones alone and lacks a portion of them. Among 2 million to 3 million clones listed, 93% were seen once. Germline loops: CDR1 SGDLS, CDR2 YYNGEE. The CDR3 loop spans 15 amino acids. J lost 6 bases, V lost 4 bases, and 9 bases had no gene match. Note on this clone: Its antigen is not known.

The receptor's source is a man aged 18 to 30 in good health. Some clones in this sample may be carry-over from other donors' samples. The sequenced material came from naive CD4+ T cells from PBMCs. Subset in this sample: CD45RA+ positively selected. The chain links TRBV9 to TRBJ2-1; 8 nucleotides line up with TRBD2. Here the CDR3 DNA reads TGTGCCAGCAGCACCTATTCCGGGACTAGCAATGAGCAGTTCTTC. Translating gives CASSTYSGTSNEQFF.